This TCR beta chain was documented in a study of cytomegalovirus exposure and HLA in healthy donors. Amplification used 60 Vbeta primers and 13 Jbeta primers. Generated by immunoSEQ multiplex PCR, the TCRdb table keeps only in-frame clones and is missing some. The sample shows around 160,000 clones, roughly four fifths of them seen only once. The sample comprised PBMCs. The receptor comes from a woman between 40 and 55 years old in good health and CMV-seronegative.

CDR3 amino acids: CASSETGDWDGYTF. As DNA, the CDR3 is TGTGCCAGCAGTGAAACAGGGGACTGGGATGGCTACACCTTC. The genes are TRBV2 and TRBJ1-2; 7 bases agree with TRBD1. V dropped 2 bases and J dropped 6; count of bases not matched to a gene: 6. This CDR3 region has 14 residues. The V gene's germline CDR1 is SNHLY and CDR2 FYNNEI.